These 11 T cell receptor beta chains share one sample of origin, sequenced in a study of blood T cell repertoires in COVID-19. The method was immunoSEQ multiplex PCR; TCRdb's version includes in-frame clones alone and lacks a portion of them. The sample lists approximately 71,000 clones, 82% occurring once. The sample taken for sequencing was peripheral blood. The receptors were gathered from a woman at least 80 years old with acute or convalescent COVID-19.

This clone came up once. V gene TRBV18 combines with J gene TRBJ2-1, with a possible D match to TRBD2 (6 bases). The germline CDR1 and CDR2 sequences are KGHSH and LQKENI. Trimming removed 6 bases at V and 7 bases at J, with 10 bases between. The CDR3 has 12 residues. The CDR3 sequence is CASSQEGNEQFF. The CDR3, as DNA: TGTGCCAGCTCGCAGGAGGGGAATGAGCAGTTCTTC.

The chain links TRBV5-1 to TRBJ2-3; D is possibly TRBD2 (6 bases). With 4 bases removed from V and 4 bases from J, the gap between germline ends came to 13 bases. CDR3 size: 14 residues. Per the germline V gene, CDR1 is SGHRS and CDR2 is YFSETQ. CDR3: CASSDWGGADTQYF. The CDR3 DNA reads TGCGCCAGCAGCGATTGGGGAGGAGCAGATACGCAGTATTTT.

This rearrangement joins TRBV19 to TRBJ2-1; a possible D gene is TRBD2 (6 bases). V was shortened by 0 bases and J by 2 bases, with 8 bases between the two germline ends. CDR3 length: 15 residues. CDR1 LNHDA and CDR2 SQIVND come from the germline V gene (reference sequence). The CDR3 is CASSIDRGTYNEQFF. The CDR3 nucleotides read TGTGCCAGTAGTATAGATCGCGGGACCTACAATGAGCAGTTCTTC.

This chain uses TRBV29-1 with TRBJ2-1, with 9 bases aligning to TRBD2. From germline, CDR1 is SQVTM and CDR2 ANQGSEA. Germline trimming cut 1 base from V and 2 bases from J; bases unmatched to any gene: 9. The CDR3 covers 17 residues. The CDR3 is CSVEGSPGGRAYNEQFF. CDR3 coding DNA: TGCAGCGTTGAAGGCTCTCCGGGCGGGAGGGCCTACAATGAGCAGTTCTTC.

The J gene is TRBJ1-2, the V gene TRBV28; 7 bases agree with TRBD1. CDR3 length equals 14 residues. Trimming took 6 bases from V and 8 from J; bases not matched to a gene: 12. Germline lookup yields CDR1 MDHEN and CDR2 SYDVKM. The DNA of the CDR3 is TGTGCCAGCAGACTGACAGGGAGCTCGGGAGGCTACACCTTC. Its protein product is CASRLTGSSGGYTF.

Here the CDR3 DNA reads TGTGCCACCAGCAGAGGACAGACTAGCGGGAGCACAGATACGCAGTATTTT. It codes for CATSRGQTSGSTDTQYF. V gene TRBV15 combines with J gene TRBJ2-3; 10 bases line up with TRBD2. CDR1 is LNHNV and CDR2 is YYDKDF in the germline V gene (reference sequence). J lost 0 bases, V lost 1 base, and 4 bases had no gene match. This CDR3 spans 17 amino acids.

The rearrangement joins TRBV5-1 to TRBJ2-5; 10 bases agree with TRBD2. The germline V gene has CDR1 SGHRS and CDR2 YFSETQ. The CDR3 loop spans 14 amino acids. V shed 4 bases, J shed 5 bases, and the junction held 5 bases outside the gene matches. CDR3 nucleotides: TGCGCCAGCAGCCCAGGACTAGCGGTGGAGACCCAGTACTTC. Protein: CASSPGLAVETQYF.

V gene TRBV12-3 or TRBV12-4 combines with J gene TRBJ1-1, with D unclear. V was pared by 5 bases and J by 10 bases, with 11 bases between. The CDR3 loop spans 11 amino acids. The CDR3 protein is CASSARTGAFF. The CDR3 region has the DNA TGTGCCAGCAGTGCGCGCACCGGAGCTTTCTTT.

This clone was observed a few times. The chain employs TRBV5-1 and TRBJ1-1; maybe TRBD1 (6 bases). V shed 5 bases and J shed 1 base, with 15 bases lying between them. CDR1 SGHRS and CDR2 YFSETQ come from the germline V gene. This CDR3 has 15 residues. CDR3 amino acids: CASSSTGNRNTEAFF. The CDR3 region has the DNA TGCGCCAGCAGTTCGACAGGAAATCGGAACACTGAAGCTTTCTTT. The full variable domain, completed using reference TRBV5-1 and TRBJ1-1, is KAGVTQTPRYLIKTRGQQVTLSCSPISGHRSVSWYQQTPGQGLQFLFEYFSETQRNKGNFPGRFSGRQFSNSRSEMNVSTLELGDSALYLCASSSTGNRNTEAFFGQGTRLTVV.

The gene calls are TRBV7-8 and TRBJ1-3; weak D call: TRBD1 (6 bases). CDR3 length: 16 amino acids. CDR1 SGHVS and CDR2 FQNEAQ come from the germline V gene. V was shortened by 5 bases and J by 4 bases, with 18 bases between the two germline ends. CDR3 nucleotide sequence: TGTGCCAGCAGCATAAGACAGGCCCGGCCGGGAAACACCATATATTTT. It translates to CASSIRQARPGNTIYF.

In its sample, this clone was seen once. The chain uses TRBV6-6 and TRBJ1-4, with 10 bases that match TRBD1. Trimming removed 6 bases from V and 7 bases from J; junction bases left unmatched: 5. CDR1 and CDR2 from the germline V gene are MNHNY and SVGAGI (reference sequence). The CDR3 is 14 amino acids. In nucleotides, the CDR3 is TGTGCCAGCAGGACGACAGGGGGCGCTGAAAAACTGTTTTTT. As protein: CASRTTGGAEKLFF.